This T cell receptor beta chain was recovered during a study of graft-versus-host responses after intestinal transplantation. Study overall: Grafts were multivisceral, liver-intestinal, or isolated intestinal.

As concerns this clone: Its antigen is not known.

Repertoires were generated with immunoSEQ multiplex PCR, while TCRdb's copy carries only in-frame clones and drops some. The profile covers about 54,000 clones, with more than 80% appearing a single time and less than 6% taken by the ten largest. Notes on the study in general: Peak GvH clone levels in circulation were associated with early post-transplant HvG declines. Recipient marrow showed GvH clones, some seen first in ileum or blood. When patients had graft-donor T cell macrochimerism, their allografts held high graft-versus-host to host-versus-graft clonal ratios.

The sequenced sample was PBMCs, obtained 650 to 670 days after intestinal transplant. This clonotype originated in a human patient who received an intestinal transplant, so some T cells may come from the graft donor.

CDR3 sequence reads: CASSLTVYEETQYF. CDR3 DNA sequence: TGTGCCAGCAGCTTGACAGTATACGAGGAGACCCAGTACTTC. The chain has TRBV6-5 and TRBJ2-5; perhaps TRBD1 as D (5 bases). Between the trimmed V and J ends, which lost 6 bases and 5 bases, there was a span of 16 bases. The CDR3 covers 14 residues. CDR1 and CDR2 from the germline V gene are MNHEY and SVGAGI.